This TCR beta chain derives from a study of early T cells in non-severe SARS-CoV-2 infection. Turning to the study itself: Bulk RNA taken from unsorted whole blood was sequenced, leaving chains unpaired. Study-wide findings and caveats: Matching with VDJdb favored anti-spike CD8 responses (missing private and CD4 specificities).

This clonotype was observed a handful of times. Its specificity is not known. Separate cDNA molecules each had unique molecular identifiers attached to them. Using its own MiXCR run on the 5' RACE reads, TCRdb lists one record per CDR3 protein. Here the sample spans more than 90,000 distinct CDR3 sequences, 8% to 13% being singletons. The CDR3 spans 13 residues. J was trimmed by 1 base and V by 6 bases; bases with no gene match: 5. Germline V gives CDR1 SQVTM, CDR2 ANQGSEA. This receptor was taken from an adult who was a healthcare worker with PCR-confirmed SARS-CoV-2 infection or an uninfected control (not recorded which). The sample consisted of whole blood. This sequence joins TRBV29-1 and TRBJ2-5, with 7 bases that match TRBD1. In DNA form, the CDR3 reads TGCAGCGTCACGGGACAGTTCCAAGAGACCCAGTACTTC. It translates to CSVTGQFQETQYF.